These T cell receptor beta chains were read from a single sample in a study of shared clonotypes between healthy human individuals. TCRdb's table, derived via immunoSEQ multiplex PCR, lists solely in-frame clones and lacks some. The profile shows 2 million to 2.5 million clones, roughly 93% of them singletons. The sequencing sample was made of naive CD4+ T cells from PBMCs. These receptors all stem from a man aged 18 to 30 in good health. Some clones in this sample may be carry-over from other donors' samples. The CDR3 runs from the conserved cysteine through the conserved F or W. Each record gives: V gene, J gene, D gene, clone size, CDR3 protein, CDR3 DNA. D genes are given only for firm matches. Clone size is stated in some rows and not others, as once, few, many or a class when expanded.

TRBV6-5	TRBJ1-2	.	.	CASSYKGYGYTF	TGTGCCAGCAGTTACAAGGGCTATGGCTACACCTTC
TRBV4-1	TRBJ1-1	TRBD1	few	CASSYPTGVWTEAFF	TGCGCCAGCAGCTACCCTACAGGGGTTTGGACTGAAGCTTTCTTT
TRBV2	TRBJ1-4	.	once	CASIGLGSNEKLFF	TGTGCCAGCATTGGACTGGGATCAAATGAAAAACTGTTTTTT
TRBV28	TRBJ2-5	TRBD1	.	CASSLQGAAQETQYF	TGTGCCAGCAGTTTACAGGGGGCGGCCCAAGAGACCCAGTACTTC
TRBV27	TRBJ2-5	TRBD1	few	CASSPRDRGETQYF	TGTGCCAGCAGTCCACGGGACAGGGGAGAGACCCAGTACTTC
TRBV12-5	TRBJ2-1	.	.	CASGSGAASYNEQFF	TGTGCTAGTGGTTCGGGAGCGGCTTCCTACAATGAGCAGTTCTTC
TRBV28	TRBJ1-2	TRBD1	.	CASSFGQGMVRGGYTF	TGTGCCAGCAGTTTCGGACAGGGGATGGTAAGGGGCGGCTACACCTTC
TRBV9	TRBJ2-3	TRBD1	few	CASSPGQGTDTQYF	TGTGCCAGCAGCCCTGGACAGGGAACAGATACGCAGTATTTT
TRBV9	TRBJ2-7	.	.	CASSARDSYEQYF	TGTGCCAGCAGCGCCCGTGACTCCTACGAGCAGTACTTC
TRBV25-1	TRBJ1-2	.	.	CASSLGGGGYTF	TGTGCCAGCAGTTTAGGGGGAGGGGGCTACACCTTC
TRBV7-9	TRBJ1-4	.	.	CASSWGESGKLFF	TGTGCCAGCAGCTGGGGCGAGTCGGGAAAACTGTTTTTT
TRBV28	TRBJ1-1	.	.	CASSFGGSEAFF	TGTGCCAGCAGTTTCGGTGGGTCTGAAGCTTTCTTT
TRBV29-1	TRBJ2-4	.	.	CSVGGAAPNIQYF	TGCAGCGTTGGCGGAGCGGCTCCGAACATTCAGTACTTC
TRBV18	TRBJ1-6	.	.	CASSPVPAASPLHF	TGTGCCAGCTCACCCGTTCCCGCCGCTTCACCCCTCCACTTT
TRBV9	TRBJ2-1	.	.	CASSVAGLTYNEQFF	TGTGCCAGCAGCGTGGCGGGACTCACCTACAATGAGCAGTTCTTC
TRBV2	TRBJ2-7	.	.	CASSAGPPYEQYF	TGTGCCAGCAGTGCCGGGCCCCCCTACGAGCAGTACTTC
TRBV9	TRBJ1-5	.	.	CASRARVGNQPQHF	TGTGCCAGCAGGGCCAGGGTGGGCAATCAGCCCCAGCATTTT
TRBV7-8	TRBJ1-2	TRBD1	once	CASSLTVTGGNYGYTF	TGTGCCAGCAGCTTAACTGTAACAGGGGGAAACTATGGCTACACCTTC
TRBV7-9	TRBJ2-2	.	few	CASSLVYPGELFF	TGTGCCAGCAGCTTAGTTTACCCCGGGGAGCTGTTTTTT
TRBV27	TRBJ2-1	TRBD2	once	CASSFGSGWDYHPNEQFF	TGTGCCAGCAGTTTCGGTAGCGGGTGGGACTACCATCCCAATGAGCAGTTCTTC
TRBV2	TRBJ2-2	.	.	CASSEQWTGELFF	TGTGCCAGCAGTGAACAATGGACCGGGGAGCTGTTTTTT
TRBV6-1	TRBJ2-5	.	.	CASNPGPLTQTQYF	TGTGCCAGCAATCCGGGACCTCTCACGCAGACCCAGTACTTC
TRBV21-1	TRBJ2-3	.	.	CASSKAKLAHADTQYF	TGTGCCAGCAGCAAGGCTAAACTAGCCCACGCAGATACGCAGTATTTT
TRBV4-3	TRBJ2-1	TRBD2	.	CASSPRLAGDNEQFF	TGCGCCAGCAGCCCCCGGCTAGCGGGGGACAATGAGCAGTTCTTC
TRBV18	TRBJ1-6	TRBD1	.	CASSPDRAGSPLHF	TGTGCCAGCTCGCCCGACAGGGCGGGTTCACCCCTCCACTTT
TRBV5-1	TRBJ2-5	TRBD1	.	CASSLQGQYQETQYF	TGCGCCAGCAGCTTGCAGGGACAGTACCAAGAGACCCAGTACTTC
TRBV27	TRBJ1-2	.	.	CASSPFSVGSQYGYTF	TGTGCCAGCAGTCCCTTCTCGGTGGGGTCCCAATATGGCTACACCTTC
TRBV6-5	TRBJ2-7	.	.	CASSKGYRTYEQYF	TGTGCCAGCAGCAAAGGGTACAGAACCTACGAGCAGTACTTC
TRBV2	TRBJ2-5	.	.	CASSEATKGSGTQYF	TGTGCCAGCAGTGAAGCGACTAAAGGGTCGGGGACCCAGTACTTC
TRBV29-1	TRBJ1-1	.	.	CSVANGGRPIGEAFF	TGCAGCGTTGCCAACGGGGGGCGCCCGATTGGTGAAGCTTTCTTT
TRBV28	TRBJ1-4	.	.	CASSVWGYNEKLFF	TGTGCCAGCAGCGTGTGGGGGTACAATGAAAAACTGTTTTTT
TRBV5-4	TRBJ2-2	TRBD2	.	CASSRRVSGITGELFF	TGTGCCAGCAGCCGGCGAGTTAGCGGGATCACCGGGGAGCTGTTTTTT
TRBV28	TRBJ2-7	.	.	CASNTGLPYEQYF	TGTGCCAGCAACACGGGACTCCCCTACGAGCAGTACTTC
TRBV5-6	TRBJ2-7	TRBD1	.	CASSLRQGALEQYF	TGTGCCAGCAGCTTGCGGCAGGGGGCCCTCGAGCAGTACTTC
TRBV6-5	TRBJ1-6	TRBD1	.	CASSYGGQGNSPLHF	TGTGCCAGCAGTTACGGGGGACAGGGTAATTCACCCCTCCACTTT
TRBV28	TRBJ1-2	.	.	CASSLGGSLYGYTF	TGTGCCAGCAGTTTAGGGGGTTCTCTATATGGCTACACCTTC
TRBV11-2	TRBJ1-1	TRBD1	.	CASSSPTGQGKAFF	TGTGCCAGCAGCTCACCAACCGGACAGGGAAAGGCTTTCTTT
TRBV19	TRBJ2-4	TRBD1	.	CASSPGDRGFVNNF	TGTGCCAGTAGTCCGGGGGACAGGGGGTTCGTAAACAACTTC
TRBV11-2	TRBJ2-3	TRBD2	.	CASSFRLAGSDTQYF	TGTGCCAGCAGCTTTCGACTAGCGGGGTCAGATACGCAGTATTTT
TRBV28	TRBJ1-2	TRBD1	.	CASTSHVGGQANYGYTF	TGTGCCAGCACCTCACATGTGGGGGGACAGGCAAACTATGGCTACACCTTC
TRBV19	TRBJ2-6	TRBD2	.	CASSIVSLVLAGGAGANVLTF	TGTGCCAGTAGTATAGTGAGTCTGGTGCTAGCGGGAGGCGCCGGGGCCAACGTCCTGACTTTC
TRBV14	TRBJ2-1	.	.	CASSQDLGAFYNEQFF	TGTGCCAGCAGCCAAGATCTCGGAGCGTTCTACAATGAGCAGTTCTTC
TRBV7-3	TRBJ1-1	.	once	CASSLSRQGTEAFF	TGTGCCAGCAGCTTAAGCAGGCAGGGGACTGAAGCTTTCTTT
TRBV2	TRBJ1-5	.	.	CASSLGSGSNQPQHF	TGTGCCAGCAGTCTCGGGTCGGGTAGCAATCAGCCCCAGCATTTT
TRBV14	TRBJ2-1	TRBD2	.	CASSQGLRGGRAYNEQFF	TGTGCCAGCAGCCAAGGCCTGCGGGGCGGGAGGGCTTACAATGAGCAGTTCTTC
TRBV27	TRBJ2-7	.	.	CASRTVKGSYEQYF	TGTGCCAGCCGAACGGTGAAGGGGAGCTACGAGCAGTACTTC
TRBV2	TRBJ2-1	TRBD2	once	CASKGGTSGDNEQFF	TGTGCCAGCAAGGGGGGGACTAGCGGAGACAATGAGCAGTTCTTC
TRBV19	TRBJ1-2	.	once	CASTGINYGYTF	TGTGCCAGTACAGGGATTAACTATGGCTACACCTTC